The 15 T cell receptor beta chains listed next were all sequenced from one sample in a study of beta chain features in type 1 diabetes (dated by TCRdb to the late 2010s). Summary of the overall study and its limitations: A moderate but significant shortening of TCRB CDR3 length was observed in type 1 diabetes patients in all four CD4+ subsets.

The antigens these receptors bind are not known. Libraries came from the immunoSEQ multiplex PCR assay. The entire isolated RNA was reverse transcribed using the High Capacity cDNA Reverse Transcription Kit, and thus expressed TCRB transcripts were sequenced. TCRdb provides this immuneACCESS table in a form limited to in-frame rearrangements. Some clones are lacking; in checked studies, under half of them reflect an unresolved V gene, and why the rest are absent is not known. The sample records around 600,000 clones, over 10% of which are singletons. The ten largest make up more than 0.1% of the sample. The sequenced material came from naive CD4+ T cells from blood. The sample's cell subset or site label, in plain terms: true naive CD4+ T cells. The receptors shown here come from a young man with type 1 diabetes.

This clone was detected only a few times. The rearrangement uses TRBV6-5 and TRBJ2-1, with a possible D match to TRBD2 (6 bases). The CDR3 covers 13 residues. Deletions cut 6 bases from V and 6 bases from J, with 12 bases between. CDR1 and CDR2 from the germline V gene are MNHEY and SVGAGI. Written as DNA, the CDR3 is TGTGCCAGCAGACCTGGGACTCCCAATGAGCAGTTCTTC. This gives the protein CASRPGTPNEQFF.

The chain combines TRBV4-3 with TRBJ2-3; perhaps TRBD2 as D (6 bases). CDR1 is LGHNA and CDR2 is YSLEER in the germline V gene. This CDR3 region has 14 residues. Between the trimmed V and J ends, which lost 4 bases and 3 bases, there was a span of 11 bases. The CDR3 loop is CASSPGVPTDTQYF. CDR3 coding DNA: TGCGCCAGCAGCCCGGGGGTCCCTACAGATACGCAGTATTTT.

This chain links TRBV30 with TRBJ2-2; TRBD1 might be the D (6 bases). CDR1 and CDR2 (germline): GTSNPN, SVGIG (reference sequence). Trimming removed 3 bases from V and 0 bases from J, with 11 bases in between. The CDR3 extends over 15 amino acids. The CDR3 coding sequence is TGTGCCTGGAGAGGGGACACAACGAACACCGGGGAGCTGTTTTTT. Translating it yields CAWRGDTTNTGELFF.

The chain has TRBV28 and TRBJ2-7; perhaps TRBD1 as D (5 bases). Germline V CDR1 and CDR2: MDHEN, SYDVKM. The ends were cut back, 3 bases at V and 3 bases at J, with 12 bases in the middle. The CDR3 extends over 14 amino acids. Here the CDR3 reads CASSFWGSFYEQYF. The CDR3 DNA reads as TGTGCCAGCAGTTTTTGGGGCTCCTTCTACGAGCAGTACTTC.

The chain employs TRBV14 and TRBJ1-4; D unresolved. Germline V gene sequence: CDR1 SGHDN, CDR2 FVKESK. The CDR3 extends over 18 amino acids. Trimming removed 3 bases from V and 6 bases from J, with 23 bases in between. This CDR3 reads CASSHIDGQSPWDEKLFF. In nucleotides, the CDR3 is TGTGCCAGCAGCCACATTGACGGGCAGAGCCCTTGGGATGAAAAACTGTTTTTT.

This clone was seen only a few times. The CDR3 DNA is TGTGCCAGCAGCTCTTCGCAACAGACCCAGTACTTC. As protein: CASSSSQQTQYF. The V and J genes are TRBV7-2 and TRBJ2-5; D is uncertain. V was trimmed by 4 bases and J by 6 bases, leaving 9 bases between them. CDR1 SGHTA and CDR2 FQGNSA come from the germline V gene. The CDR3 is 12 residues long.

The sample holds a few counts of this clone. J is TRBJ1-2 and V is TRBV4-3, with 7 nucleotides matching TRBD1. Germline V CDR1 and CDR2: LGHNA, YSLEER. V shed 4 bases, J shed 0 bases, and the junction held 20 bases outside the gene matches. This CDR3 is 20 amino acids long. CDR3 region: CASSPKGLGQAGAANYGYTF. For the CDR3, the DNA is TGCGCCAGCAGCCCTAAAGGCCTTGGACAGGCGGGGGCTGCTAACTATGGCTACACCTTC.

This clone was seen a handful of times. The rearrangement links TRBV5-1 to TRBJ2-5; D is perhaps TRBD1 or TRBD2 (6 bases each). Per the germline V gene, CDR1 is SGHRS and CDR2 is YFSETQ. This CDR3 has 15 residues. Trimming pared 0 bases from V and 5 bases from J, leaving 14 bases between. The CDR3 DNA is TGCGCCAGCAGCTTGGCCACGGGGGCAGGGGAGACCCAGTACTTC. Its translation is CASSLATGAGETQYF.

The genes are TRBV29-1 and TRBJ2-6, with D unresolved. This CDR3 spans 16 amino acids. Germline-derived CDR1 and CDR2 are SQVTM and ANQGSEA. The V and J ends lost 7 bases and 0 bases respectively, with 16 bases between them. The CDR3 protein is CSARTGLNSGANVLTF. CDR3 in DNA: TGCAGCGCCCGAACCGGGCTCAACTCTGGGGCCAACGTCCTGACTTTC.

This clone was found a few times. V usage is TRBV6-6 and J usage is TRBJ2-5; perhaps TRBD1 as D (6 bases). CDR1 is MNHNY, CDR2 SVGAGI, per germline (reference sequence). Between the trimmed V and J ends, which lost 2 bases and 5 bases, there was a span of 6 bases. This CDR3 has 12 residues. The CDR3 DNA reads as TGTGCCAGCAGTTACCAGGGGGAGACCCAGTACTTC. It codes for CASSYQGETQYF.

This clone turned up a few times. The gene calls are TRBV7-3 and TRBJ1-1, with 7 bases fitting TRBD1. The trim removed 2 bases at V and 4 bases at J, leaving 4 bases unmatched. Germline CDR1 reads SGHTA; CDR2 reads FQGTGA. The CDR3 is 14 amino acids. The CDR3 region is CASSLQGVGTEAFF. In nucleotides, the CDR3 is TGTGCCAGCAGCTTACAGGGGGTCGGCACTGAAGCTTTCTTT.

This chain connects TRBV7-2 to TRBJ1-5, with D unresolved. Germline-derived CDR1 and CDR2 are SGHTA and FQGNSA. The V and J ends lost 8 bases and 2 bases respectively, with 10 bases between them. The CDR3 has 13 amino acids. The CDR3 sequence: CASDTYGNQPQHF. The CDR3 DNA is TGTGCCAGCGATACCTACGGCAATCAGCCCCAGCATTTT.

The CDR3 DNA reads as TGCGCCAGCAGCTTACCGGGACAGCTAAATGAGCAGTTCTTC. Encoded protein: CASSLPGQLNEQFF. This chain connects TRBV5-1 to TRBJ2-1; 7 bases fit TRBD1. This CDR3 has 14 amino acids. Germline CDR1 and CDR2: SGHRS and YFSETQ. J was trimmed by 7 bases and V by 2 bases; bases with no gene match: 6.

This clone has just a few counts. The chain carries TRBV13 and TRBJ1-1; D gene unclear. V dropped 2 bases and J dropped 5 bases, with 3 bases sitting between them. The CDR3 loop spans 11 amino acids. Germline CDR1 and CDR2: PRHDT and FYEKMQ (reference sequence). CDR3 region: CASSLWTEAFF. CDR3 nucleotide sequence: TGTGCCAGCAGCTTATGGACTGAAGCTTTCTTT.

CDR3: CASSIQGGPETQYF. The CDR3, as DNA: TGTGCCAGTAGTATTCAAGGGGGCCCCGAGACCCAGTACTTC. The chain employs TRBV19 and TRBJ2-5; 7 positions match TRBD1. Trimming at V came to 3 bases and at J to 5 bases, leaving 6 bases not matched to a gene. This CDR3 contains 14 residues. Germline CDR1 is LNHDA and CDR2 is SQIVND (reference sequence).